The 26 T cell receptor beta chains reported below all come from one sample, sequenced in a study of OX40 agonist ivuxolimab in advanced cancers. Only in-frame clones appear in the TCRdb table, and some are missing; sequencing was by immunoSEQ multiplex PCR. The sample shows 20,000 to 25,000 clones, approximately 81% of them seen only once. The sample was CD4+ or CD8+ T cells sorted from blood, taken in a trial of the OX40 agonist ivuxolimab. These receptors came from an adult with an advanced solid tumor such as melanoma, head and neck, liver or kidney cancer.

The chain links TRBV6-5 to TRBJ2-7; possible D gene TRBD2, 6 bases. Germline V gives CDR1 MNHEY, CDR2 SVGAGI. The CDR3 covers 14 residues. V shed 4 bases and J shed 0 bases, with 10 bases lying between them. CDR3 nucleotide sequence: TGTGCCAGCAGTTTTGCGGGGAGCTCCTACGAGCAGTACTTC. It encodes CASSFAGSSYEQYF.

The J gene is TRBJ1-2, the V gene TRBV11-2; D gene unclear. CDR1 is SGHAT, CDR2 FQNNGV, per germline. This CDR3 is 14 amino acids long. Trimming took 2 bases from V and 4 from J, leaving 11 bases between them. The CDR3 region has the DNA TGTGCCAGCAGCTTATATACTTCTCGCTATGGCTACACCTTC. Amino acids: CASSLYTSRYGYTF.

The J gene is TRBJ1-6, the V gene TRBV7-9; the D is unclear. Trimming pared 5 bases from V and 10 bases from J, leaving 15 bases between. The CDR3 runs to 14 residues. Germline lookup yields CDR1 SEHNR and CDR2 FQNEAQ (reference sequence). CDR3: CASSLVGHRSPLHF. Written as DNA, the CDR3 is TGTGCCAGCAGCCTCGTCGGTCATCGGTCACCCCTCCACTTT. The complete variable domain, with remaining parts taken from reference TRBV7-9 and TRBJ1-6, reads DTGVSQNPRHKITKRGQNVTFRCDPISEHNRLYWYRQTLGQGPEFLTYFQNEAQLEKSRLLSDRFSAERPKGSFSTLEIQRTEQGDSAMYLCASSLVGHRSPLHFGNGTRLTVT.

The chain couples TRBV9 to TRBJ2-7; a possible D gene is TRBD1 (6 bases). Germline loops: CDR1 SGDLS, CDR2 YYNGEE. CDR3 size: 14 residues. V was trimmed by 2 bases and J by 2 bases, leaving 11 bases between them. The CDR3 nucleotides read TGTGCCAGCAGCGTGTCAGGGGATACCTACGAGCAGTACTTC. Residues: CASSVSGDTYEQYF.

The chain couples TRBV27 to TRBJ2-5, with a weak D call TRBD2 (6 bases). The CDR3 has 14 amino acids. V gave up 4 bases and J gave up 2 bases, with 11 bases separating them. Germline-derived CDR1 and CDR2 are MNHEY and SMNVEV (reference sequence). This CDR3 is CASSSRREQETQYF. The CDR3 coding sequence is TGTGCCAGCAGTTCAAGGAGGGAGCAAGAGACCCAGTACTTC.

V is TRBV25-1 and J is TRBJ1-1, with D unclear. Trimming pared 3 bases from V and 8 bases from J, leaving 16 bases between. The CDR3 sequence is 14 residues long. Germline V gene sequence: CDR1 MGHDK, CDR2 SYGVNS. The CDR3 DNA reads TGTGCCAGCAGTGATTCCCCGTCGGTGGGAGAAGCTTTCTTT. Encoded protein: CASSDSPSVGEAFF.

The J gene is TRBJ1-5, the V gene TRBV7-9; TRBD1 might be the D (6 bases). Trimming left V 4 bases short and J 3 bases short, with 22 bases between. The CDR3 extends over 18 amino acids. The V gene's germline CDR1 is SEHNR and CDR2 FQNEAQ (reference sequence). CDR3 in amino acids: CASSSRSAGAAANQPQHF. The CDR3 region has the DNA TGTGCCAGCAGCTCCCGTAGCGCGGGGGCCGCAGCCAATCAGCCCCAGCATTTT.

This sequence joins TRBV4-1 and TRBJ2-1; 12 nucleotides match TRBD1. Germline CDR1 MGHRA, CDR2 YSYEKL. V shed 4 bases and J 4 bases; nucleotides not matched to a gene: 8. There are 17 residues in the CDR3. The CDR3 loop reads CASSPGTGGPPYNEQFF. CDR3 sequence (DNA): TGCGCCAGCAGCCCGGGGACAGGGGGCCCACCATACAATGAGCAGTTCTTC.

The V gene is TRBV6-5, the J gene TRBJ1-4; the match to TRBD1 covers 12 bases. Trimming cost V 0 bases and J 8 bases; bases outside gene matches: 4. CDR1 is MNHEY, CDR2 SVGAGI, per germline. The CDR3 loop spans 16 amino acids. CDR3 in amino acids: CASSYSIGTGGEKLFF. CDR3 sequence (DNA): TGTGCCAGCAGTTACTCTATAGGGACAGGGGGCGAAAAACTGTTTTTT.

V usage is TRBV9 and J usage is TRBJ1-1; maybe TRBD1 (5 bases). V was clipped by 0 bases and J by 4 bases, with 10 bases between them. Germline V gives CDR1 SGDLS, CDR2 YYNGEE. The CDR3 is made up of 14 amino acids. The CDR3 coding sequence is TGTGCCAGCAGCGTAGGGGGGGGAGCCACTGAAGCTTTCTTT. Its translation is CASSVGGGATEAFF.

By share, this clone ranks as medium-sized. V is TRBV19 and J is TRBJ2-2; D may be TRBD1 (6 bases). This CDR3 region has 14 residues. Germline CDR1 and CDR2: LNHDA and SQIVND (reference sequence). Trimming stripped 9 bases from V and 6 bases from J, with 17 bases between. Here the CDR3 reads CASKDRDTAGELFF. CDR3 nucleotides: TGTGCCAGCAAAGATCGGGACACCGCCGGGGAGCTGTTTTTT.

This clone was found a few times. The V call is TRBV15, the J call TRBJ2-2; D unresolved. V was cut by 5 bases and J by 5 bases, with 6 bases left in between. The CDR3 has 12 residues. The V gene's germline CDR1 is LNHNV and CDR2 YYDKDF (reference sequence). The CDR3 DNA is TGTGCCACCAGCGCCCTTACCGGGGAGCTGTTTTTT. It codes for CATSALTGELFF.

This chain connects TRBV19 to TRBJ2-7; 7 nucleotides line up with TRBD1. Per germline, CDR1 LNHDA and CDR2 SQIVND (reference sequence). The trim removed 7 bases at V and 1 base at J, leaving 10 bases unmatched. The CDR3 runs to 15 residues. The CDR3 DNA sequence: TGTGCCAGTACCCCGGGACAGACTGAATCCTACGAGCAGTACTTC. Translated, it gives CASTPGQTESYEQYF.

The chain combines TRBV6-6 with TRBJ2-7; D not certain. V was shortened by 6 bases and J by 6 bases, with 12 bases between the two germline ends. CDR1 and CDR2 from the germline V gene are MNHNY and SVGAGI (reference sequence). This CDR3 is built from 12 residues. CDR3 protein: CASSSLSSEQYF. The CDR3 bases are TGTGCCAGCAGCTCCCTTTCTTCCGAGCAGTACTTC.

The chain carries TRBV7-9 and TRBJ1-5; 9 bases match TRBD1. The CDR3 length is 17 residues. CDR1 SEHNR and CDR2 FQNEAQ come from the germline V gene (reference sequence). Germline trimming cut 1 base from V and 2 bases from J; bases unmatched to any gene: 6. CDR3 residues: CASSLGGTGMGNQPQHF. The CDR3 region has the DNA TGTGCCAGCAGCTTAGGCGGGACAGGGATGGGCAATCAGCCCCAGCATTTT.

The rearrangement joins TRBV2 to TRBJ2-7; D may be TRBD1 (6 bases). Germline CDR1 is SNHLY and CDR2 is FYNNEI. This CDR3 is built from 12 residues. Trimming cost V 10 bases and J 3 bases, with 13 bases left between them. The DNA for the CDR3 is TGTGCCACGCAGGGGACCCGCTACGAGCAGTACTTC. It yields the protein CATQGTRYEQYF.

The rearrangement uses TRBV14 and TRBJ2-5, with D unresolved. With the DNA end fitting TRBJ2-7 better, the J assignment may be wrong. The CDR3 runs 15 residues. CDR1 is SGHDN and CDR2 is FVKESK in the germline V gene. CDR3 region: CASSQGASTYYEQYF. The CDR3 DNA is TGTGCCAGCAGCCAAGGGGCCTCAACCTACTACGAGCAGTACTTC.

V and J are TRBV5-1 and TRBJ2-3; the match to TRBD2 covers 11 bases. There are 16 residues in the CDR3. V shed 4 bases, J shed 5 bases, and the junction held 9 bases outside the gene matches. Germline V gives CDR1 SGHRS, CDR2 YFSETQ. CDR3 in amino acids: CASSLNLAGGGDTQYF. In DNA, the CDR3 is TGCGCCAGCAGCCTAAACCTAGCGGGGGGCGGAGATACGCAGTATTTT. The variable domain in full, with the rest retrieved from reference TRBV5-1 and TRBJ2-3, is KAGVTQTPRYLIKTRGQQVTLSCSPISGHRSVSWYQQTPGQGLQFLFEYFSETQRNKGNFPGRFSGRQFSNSRSEMNVSTLELGDSALYLCASSLNLAGGGDTQYFGPGTRLTVL.

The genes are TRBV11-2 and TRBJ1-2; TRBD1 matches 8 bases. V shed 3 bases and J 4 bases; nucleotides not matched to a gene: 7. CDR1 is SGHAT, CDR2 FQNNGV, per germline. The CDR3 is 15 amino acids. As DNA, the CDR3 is TGTGCCAGCAGCTTGTCCCAGGGGGCTCTCTATGGCTACACCTTC. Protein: CASSLSQGALYGYTF.

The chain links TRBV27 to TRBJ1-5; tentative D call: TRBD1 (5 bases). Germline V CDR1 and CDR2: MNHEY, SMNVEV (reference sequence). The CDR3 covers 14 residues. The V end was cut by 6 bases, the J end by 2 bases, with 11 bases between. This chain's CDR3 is CASSPGGGNQPQHF. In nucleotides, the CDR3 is TGTGCCAGCAGCCCGGGGGGGGGCAATCAGCCCCAGCATTTT.

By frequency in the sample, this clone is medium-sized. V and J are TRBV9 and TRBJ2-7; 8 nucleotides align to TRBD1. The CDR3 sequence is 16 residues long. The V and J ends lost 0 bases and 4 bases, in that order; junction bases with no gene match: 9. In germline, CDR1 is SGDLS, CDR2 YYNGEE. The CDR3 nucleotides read TGTGCCAGCAGCGTAGCTCAACAGGGGGAACAGTACGAGCAGTACTTC. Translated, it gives CASSVAQQGEQYEQYF.

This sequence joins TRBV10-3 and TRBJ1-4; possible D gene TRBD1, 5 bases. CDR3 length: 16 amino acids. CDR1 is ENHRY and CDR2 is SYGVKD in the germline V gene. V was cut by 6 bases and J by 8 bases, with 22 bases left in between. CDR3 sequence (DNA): TGTGCCATCAGACGACCCTTTTATTACAACAGGGAAAAACTGTTTTTT. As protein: CAIRRPFYYNREKLFF.

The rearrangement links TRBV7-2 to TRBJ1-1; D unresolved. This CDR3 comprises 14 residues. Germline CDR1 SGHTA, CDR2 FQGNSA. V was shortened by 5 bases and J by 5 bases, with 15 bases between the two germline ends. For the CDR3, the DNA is TGTGCCAGCAGCCCCCCCAAGAGTTGGACTGAAGCTTTCTTT. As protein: CASSPPKSWTEAFF.

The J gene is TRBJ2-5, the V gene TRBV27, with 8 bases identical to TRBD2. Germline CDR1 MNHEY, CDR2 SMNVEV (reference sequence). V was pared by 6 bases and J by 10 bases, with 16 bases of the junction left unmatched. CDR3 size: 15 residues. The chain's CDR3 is CASSPFPGGLSVQYF. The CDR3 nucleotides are TGTGCCAGCAGCCCGTTCCCGGGGGGGTTGTCGGTCCAGTACTTC.

The CDR3 protein is CASSDRASPLHF. In nucleotides, the CDR3 is TGTGCCAGCAGCGACAGGGCTTCACCCCTCCACTTT. The chain uses TRBV9 and TRBJ1-6, with D possibly being TRBD1 (6 bases). V was cut by 3 bases and J by 9 bases, with 7 bases left in between. The germline CDR1 and CDR2 sequences are SGDLS and YYNGEE. The CDR3 has 12 amino acids.

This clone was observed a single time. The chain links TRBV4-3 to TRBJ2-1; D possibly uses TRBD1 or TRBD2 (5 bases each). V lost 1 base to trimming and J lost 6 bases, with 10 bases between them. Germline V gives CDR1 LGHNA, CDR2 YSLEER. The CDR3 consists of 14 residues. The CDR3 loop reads CASSQGVGTNEQFF. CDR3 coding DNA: TGCGCCAGCAGCCAAGGTGTGGGGACCAATGAGCAGTTCTTC.